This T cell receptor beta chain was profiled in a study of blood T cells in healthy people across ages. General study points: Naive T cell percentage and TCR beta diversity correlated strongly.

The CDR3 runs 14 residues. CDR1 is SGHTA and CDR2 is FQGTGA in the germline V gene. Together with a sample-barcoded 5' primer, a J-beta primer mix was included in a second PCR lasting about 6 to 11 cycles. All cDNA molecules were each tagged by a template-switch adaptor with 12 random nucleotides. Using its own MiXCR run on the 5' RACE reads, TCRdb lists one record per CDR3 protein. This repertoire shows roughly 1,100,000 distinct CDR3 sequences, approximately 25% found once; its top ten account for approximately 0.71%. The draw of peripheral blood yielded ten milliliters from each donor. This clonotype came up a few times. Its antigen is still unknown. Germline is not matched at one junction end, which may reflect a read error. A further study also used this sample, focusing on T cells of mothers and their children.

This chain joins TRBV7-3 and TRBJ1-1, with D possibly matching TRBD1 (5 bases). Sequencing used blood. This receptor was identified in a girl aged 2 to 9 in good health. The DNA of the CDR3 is TGCGCCAGCAGCCTGGGGGACCTCAACACTGAAGCTTTCTTT. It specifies CASSLGDLNTEAFF.